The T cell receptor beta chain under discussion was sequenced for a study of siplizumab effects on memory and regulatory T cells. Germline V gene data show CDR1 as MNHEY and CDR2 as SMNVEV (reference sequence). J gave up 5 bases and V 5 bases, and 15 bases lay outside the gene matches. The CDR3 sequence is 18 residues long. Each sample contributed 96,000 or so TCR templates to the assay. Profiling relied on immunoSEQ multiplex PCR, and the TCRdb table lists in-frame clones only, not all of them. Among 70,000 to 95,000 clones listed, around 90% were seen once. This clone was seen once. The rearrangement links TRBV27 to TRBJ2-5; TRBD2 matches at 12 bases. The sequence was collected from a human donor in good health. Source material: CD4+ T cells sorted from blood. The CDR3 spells CASSPLGLLAGGGETQYF. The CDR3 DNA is TGTGCCAGCAGTCCCCTCGGATTACTAGCGGGAGGAGGTGAGACCCAGTACTTC.